This T cell receptor (beta chain) was identified in a study of T cell repertoires in ileal Crohn's disease. Clones were sequenced by immunoSEQ multiplex PCR, and TCRdb holds only the in-frame ones, with some missing. The sample shows roughly 4,000 clones, roughly 82% of them seen only once. The V end was cut by 4 bases, the J end by 6 bases, with 7 bases between. CDR1 is GTSNPN, CDR2 SVGIG, per germline (reference sequence). CDR3 length: 12 amino acids. Input material: ileal tissue. The origin of this receptor is an adult with Crohn's disease. The rearrangement joins TRBV30 to TRBJ1-6; no clear D gene. CDR3 sequence (DNA): TGTGCCTGGAAGACGGGTAATTCACCCCTCCACTTT. This sequence encodes CAWKTGNSPLHF.